This record concerns one TCR beta chain sequence. The data originate from a study of blood T cell repertoires in COVID-19. Study-level information: Samples taken during acute and convalescent COVID-19 were collected in the United States, Italy and Spain. In each case, the material was cDNA or gDNA derived from T cells, B-cell-depleted T cells, or PBMCs.

Seattle enrolled patients during active infection and tracked them longitudinally. Authors' analysis steps: Amplifying reference gene primers gave estimates of nucleated cell counts. Measured with immunoSEQ multiplex PCR; TCRdb has only the in-frame clones, and not every one. From that table come the V and J calls and clone size; the DNA was used to work out D and trimming. Among approximately 300,000 clones listed, around 81% were seen once. Germline V lookup: CDR1 SGHRS, CDR2 YFSETQ. The CDR3 runs 15 residues. Deletions cut 0 bases from V and 5 bases from J, with 11 bases between. The chain is built from TRBV5-1 and TRBJ1-4; D not certain. Input material: peripheral blood. This TCR came from a person between 65 and 79 years old with COVID-19, enrolled during active disease. The CDR3 DNA is TGCGCCAGCAGCTTGGACCGGGTATCAAATGAAAAACTGTTTTTT. It yields the protein CASSLDRVSNEKLFF. Supplemented by reference TRBV5-1 and TRBJ1-4, the full variable domain reads KAGVTQTPRYLIKTRGQQVTLSCSPISGHRSVSWYQQTPGQGLQFLFEYFSETQRNKGNFPGRFSGRQFSNSRSEMNVSTLELGDSALYLCASSLDRVSNEKLFFGSGTQLSVL.